The clone carrying this TCR beta chain has just a few counts. Assay used: immunoSEQ multiplex PCR; TCRdb lists only in-frame clones, some missing. The sample yields tens of thousands of clones, roughly 93% seen once. V lost 0 bases and J 5 bases, leaving 7 bases between the germline ends. Per germline, CDR1 GTSNPN and CDR2 SVGIG (reference sequence). The CDR3 extends over 13 amino acids. The data belong to a study of T cell changes during pregnancy in multiple sclerosis. The TCR originated in a female donor with multiple sclerosis, enrolled in a pregnancy study. Source: peripheral blood, taken in the second trimester of pregnancy. The chain recombines TRBV30 with TRBJ1-4; D unresolved. This CDR3 reads CAWSVSLNEKLFF. CDR3 nucleotide sequence: TGTGCCTGGAGTGTATCCCTGAATGAAAAACTGTTTTTT.